This T cell receptor beta chain derives from a study of blood T cell repertoires in COVID-19 (dated by TCRdb to between 2020 and 2021). Regarding the complete study: Samples from collaborators originated in the United States, Italy and Spain and spanned both the acute and convalescent phases of COVID-19. The prospective study material was composed of cDNA or gDNA derived from T cells, B-cell-depleted T cells, or PBMCs. The dataset comprised deeply sampled blood TCRbeta repertoires from subjects exposed to, actively infected with, or recovered from COVID-19. A freely available public database, intended as a resource for researchers studying the immune response to SARS-CoV-2, is where the repertoires were released. The samples were drawn from two sources: the first 160 participants of the ongoing ImmuneRACE study, and some 1,300 subjects contributed by 6 global collaborators. A de-identified subject ID, COVID-19 status, age in years and sex were almost always included in the sample metadata. HLA class I and class II types, where available, came from metadata supplied by the sample provider rather than from assay-based typing. What the work shows at the level of the full study, not this receptor alone: How much clinical and demographic metadata was included differed by source and by participant, and the metadata was provided uncurated.

With regard to this clone: Its antigen is still unknown. No qualities accompany the bases; no much larger clone lies one base away.

TCRbeta CDR3 regions were amplified from genomic DNA by means of the immunoSEQ Assay, a bias-controlled multiplex PCR. The authors' analysis ran thus. Nucleated cell counts per sample were estimated from amplification of reference gene primers within the assay. To quantify the absolute abundance of each unique TCRbeta CDR3 rearrangement, sequence reads were collapsed and filtered. Productive Simpson clonality was computed per sample as the square root of Simpson's diversity index over productive rearrangements. In TCRdb, the immuneACCESS table is reduced to in-frame sequences with V and J assigned. These tables do not hold every clone; where another copy was compared, an unresolved V gene accounts for under half, and the others remain unexplained. The V and J calls and clone size come from that table; D and trimming were worked out from the DNA. The sample contains about 150,000 clones, roughly 80% of them found a single time. The top ten constitute approximately 30% of the sample.

CDR1 and CDR2, looked up from the germline V gene, are SQVTM and ANQGSEA. V is pruned by 3 bases and J by 1 base, leaving 6 bases of the junction without a gene match. Reading from cysteine to phenylalanine, the CDR3 counts 15 amino acids. Only the CDR3 DNA stays, 45 bases, in frame from base 1. Whole blood was collected in K2EDTA tubes by collaborating institutions according to the institutions' own protocols. Collaborator samples were shipped for TCRbeta analysis as frozen whole blood, isolated PBMCs, or DNA extracted from either sample type. The receptor comes from a woman aged 60-70 years with acute or convalescent COVID-19. The sequence is built from TRBV29-1 and TRBJ2-1; 7 bases in between match TRBD1. Source material: peripheral blood. The nucleotides read TGCAGCGTTGAGGGATCCAGGGGGTCCTACAATGAGCAGTTCTTC. Its amino acids are CSVEGSRGSYNEQFF.